Below, 20 T cell receptor beta chains from the same sample are listed, as sequenced in a study of identical twins. TCRdb processed the 5' RACE reads anew with MiXCR; each CDR3 protein has one entry. The sample has around 480,000 distinct CDR3 sequences; roughly an eighth are singletons. In addition, the sample was reused for a study of yellow fever vaccine responses in identical twins.

The sample comprised CD4+ T cells sorted from blood. Source of these receptors: a woman aged 18-29 years in good health.

The count of this clonotype is one. The chain employs TRBV7-6 and TRBJ2-2, with a possible D match to TRBD1 (5 bases). Between the trimmed V and J ends, which lost 4 bases and 17 bases, there was a span of 8 bases. Germline loops: CDR1 SGHVS, CDR2 FNYEAQ. CDR3 size: 9 residues. CDR3 sequence (DNA): TGTGCCAGCAGCTCAGGACAATTTTTT. Its protein product is CASSSGQFF.

This clonotype occurred a few times. The rearrangement uses TRBV3-1 and TRBJ2-3; 11 bases line up with TRBD2. V lost 7 bases, J lost 4 bases, and 10 bases stayed unmatched. Germline V gene lookup returns CDR1 LGHDT and CDR2 YNNKEL (reference sequence). The CDR3 consists of 16 residues. In DNA form, the CDR3 reads TGTGCCAGCACGATAGCGGGAGGGTTAGATGCAGATACGCAGTATTTT. Translation gives CASTIAGGLDADTQYF.

The chain recombines TRBV11-2 with TRBJ2-7; D gene uncertain. In germline, CDR1 is SGHAT, CDR2 FQNNGV. V shed 5 bases and J shed 3 bases, with 11 bases lying between them. The CDR3 runs 13 residues. CDR3: CASSQPAVYEQYF. As DNA, the CDR3 is TGTGCCAGCAGCCAGCCGGCGGTCTACGAGCAGTACTTC.

Only a few counts were recorded for this clonotype. The chain combines TRBV11-2 with TRBJ2-1; 10 bases map to TRBD2. This CDR3 is 18 amino acids long. V lost 3 bases and J lost 2; bases outside the gene matches: 10. Per germline, CDR1 SGHAT and CDR2 FQNNGV. CDR3 bases: TGTGCCAGCAGCTTTCGTATAGCGGGGGGCGGGCCCTACAATGAGCAGTTCTTC. As protein: CASSFRIAGGGPYNEQFF.

The rearrangement joins TRBV9 to TRBJ2-2; D is ambiguous. This CDR3 contains 14 residues. Trimming left V 2 bases short and J 0 bases short, with 5 bases between. Germline loops: CDR1 SGDLS, CDR2 YYNGEE. The CDR3 nucleotides read TGTGCCAGCAGCGTCGGCACGAACACCGGGGAGCTGTTTTTT. This sequence encodes CASSVGTNTGELFF.

This clonotype was seen only a few times. This chain connects TRBV5-1 to TRBJ1-1, with 11 bases that match TRBD1. Germline loops: CDR1 SGHRS, CDR2 YFSETQ. V was pared by 2 bases and J by 3 bases, with 9 bases of the junction left unmatched. CDR3 length equals 17 residues. The CDR3 sequence: CASSLRTGGWMDTEAFF. CDR3 nucleotides: TGCGCCAGCAGCTTACGGACAGGGGGCTGGATGGACACTGAAGCTTTCTTT. The full variable domain, in which reference TRBV5-1 and TRBJ1-1 provide the parts outside the CDR3, is KAGVTQTPRYLIKTRGQQVTLSCSPISGHRSVSWYQQTPGQGLQFLFEYFSETQRNKGNFPGRFSGRQFSNSRSEMNVSTLELGDSALYLCASSLRTGGWMDTEAFFGQGTRLTVV.

This clonotype was counted only a few times. The V call is TRBV20-1, the J call TRBJ2-1; 7 positions agree with TRBD2. CDR3 length: 16 amino acids. Unmatched junction bases numbered 12, after V lost 3 bases and J lost 4 bases. Germline CDR1 and CDR2: DFQATT and SNEGSKA (reference sequence). In DNA, the CDR3 is TGCAGTGCTAGGATTCGCGGGGGAACGGGTTACAATGAGCAGTTCTTC. Protein product: CSARIRGGTGYNEQFF.

This clonotype was seen only a few times. J is TRBJ2-7 and V is TRBV6-2 or TRBV6-3, with 7 bases matching TRBD1. The CDR3 has 16 amino acids. With V trimmed by 2 bases and J by 3 bases, 10 bases remained unmatched. CDR1 MNHEY and CDR2 SVGEGT come from the germline V gene. The CDR3 loop reads CASSYASTGFDYEQYF. In nucleotides, the CDR3 is TGTGCCAGCAGTTACGCCTCGACAGGGTTCGACTACGAGCAGTACTTC.

In its sample, this clonotype was seen a few times. The V call is TRBV7-9, the J call TRBJ1-1; D gene ambiguous. Germline V gives CDR1 SEHNR, CDR2 FQNEAQ (reference sequence). Trimming stripped 1 base from V and 3 bases from J, with 6 bases between. There are 13 residues in the CDR3. The CDR3 sequence: CASSLVEYTEAFF. CDR3 DNA: TGTGCCAGCAGCTTAGTAGAATACACTGAAGCTTTCTTT.

The chain employs TRBV4-2 and TRBJ2-2, with D perhaps assigned TRBD1 or TRBD2 (5 bases each). The CDR3 is made up of 16 amino acids. Germline loops: CDR1 LGHNA, CDR2 YNFKEQ. The V and J ends lost 1 base and 1 base respectively, with 10 bases between them. CDR3 sequence reads: CASSQAGTKNTGELFF. The CDR3 DNA sequence: TGTGCCAGCAGCCAAGCGGGGACGAAGAACACCGGGGAGCTGTTTTTT.

V usage is TRBV11-2 and J usage is TRBJ2-3; 7 nucleotides align to TRBD1. Germline V gene lookup returns CDR1 SGHAT and CDR2 FQNNGV. This CDR3 contains 15 residues. After removal of 5 bases from V and 2 bases from J, the junction contained 7 bases not matched to a gene. The chain's CDR3 is CASSVQGRDTDTQYF. CDR3 bases: TGTGCCAGCAGCGTACAGGGGAGAGACACAGATACGCAGTATTTT.

V is TRBV5-4 and J is TRBJ2-1; 15 nucleotides match TRBD2. The CDR3 length is 19 residues. After removal of 3 bases from V and 3 bases from J, the junction contained 10 bases not matched to a gene. CDR1 and CDR2 from the germline V gene are SGHNT and YYREEE (reference sequence). This chain's CDR3 is CASSSMGLAGGNFYNEQFF. In nucleotides, the CDR3 is TGTGCCAGCAGCTCAATGGGACTAGCGGGAGGCAATTTCTACAATGAGCAGTTCTTC.

The V gene is TRBV30, the J gene TRBJ1-2; D uncertain. Germline CDR1 GTSNPN, CDR2 SVGIG (reference sequence). CDR3 length equals 13 residues. With 4 bases removed from V and 4 bases from J, the gap between germline ends came to 13 bases. The CDR3 DNA sequence: TGTGCCTGGACCGCCCCTCCTATCTATGGCTACACCTTC. It is translated as CAWTAPPIYGYTF.

This clonotype was picked up many times. The chain carries TRBV4-1 and TRBJ2-5; 10 nucleotides align to TRBD2. This CDR3 comprises 18 residues. CDR1 and CDR2 from the germline V gene are MGHRA and YSYEKL. The junction had 12 bases not matched to a gene; V was cut back by 0 bases and J by 5 bases. The CDR3 sequence: CASSQDRASGSLLETQYF. CDR3 in DNA: TGCGCCAGCAGCCAAGATCGGGCTAGCGGGAGCCTTTTGGAGACCCAGTACTTC.

The V call is TRBV27, the J call TRBJ2-7; TRBD2 matches at 15 bases. Germline CDR1 and CDR2: MNHEY and SMNVEV (reference sequence). V was pared by 5 bases and J by 5 bases, with 19 bases of the junction left unmatched. CDR3 size: 20 residues. The CDR3 DNA is TGTGCCAGCAGTCCATACCAACCGGGACTAGCGGGAGGAGGGCCAAACGAGCAGTACTTC. It specifies CASSPYQPGLAGGGPNEQYF.

V usage is TRBV12-3 or TRBV12-4 and J usage is TRBJ2-3, with 9 positions matching TRBD1. V was pared by 6 bases and J by 2 bases, with 6 bases of the junction left unmatched. The length of the CDR3 is 15 residues. CDR3 in DNA: TGTGCCAGCAGCAAGGACAGGGGCCCCACAGATACGCAGTATTTT. Translated: CASSKDRGPTDTQYF.

This clonotype came up a few times. The genes are TRBV4-1 and TRBJ2-5; possible D gene TRBD2, 5 bases. V shed 0 bases and J shed 1 base, with 15 bases lying between them. Germline loops: CDR1 MGHRA, CDR2 YSYEKL. This CDR3 is built from 17 residues. CDR3 residues: CASSQDWRSSLQETQYF. CDR3 DNA: TGCGCCAGCAGCCAAGATTGGAGGTCTAGCCTCCAAGAGACCCAGTACTTC.

This clonotype was counted only a few times. The rearrangement links TRBV4-3 to TRBJ2-2; D uncertain. The CDR3 is made up of 15 amino acids. Per germline, CDR1 LGHNA and CDR2 YSLEER. Trimming removed 1 base at V and 4 bases at J, with 10 bases between. The CDR3 DNA is TGCGCCAGCAGCCAAGGACTCACTCTCACCGGGGAGCTGTTTTTT. Its protein is CASSQGLTLTGELFF.

This clonotype was found a few times. The chain is built from TRBV6-2 or TRBV6-3 and TRBJ2-7, with D possibly TRBD2 on 5 matching bases. Germline V lookup: CDR1 MNHEY, CDR2 SVGEGT. This CDR3 has 15 residues. V was clipped by 0 bases and J by 0 bases, with 9 bases between them. CDR3 sequence: CASSYSPGISYEQYF. The CDR3 bases are TGTGCCAGCAGTTACTCTCCCGGGATCTCCTACGAGCAGTACTTC.

In its sample, this clonotype was seen a few times. V gene TRBV20-1 combines with J gene TRBJ2-5; 7 bases fit TRBD2. Germline V gene data show CDR1 as DFQATT and CDR2 as SNEGSKA (reference sequence). CDR3 length: 15 amino acids. Trimming cost V 3 bases and J 0 bases; bases outside gene matches: 7. CDR3 bases: TGCAGTGCTAGGAGATCTAGCGGAAACCAAGAGACCCAGTACTTC. This sequence encodes CSARRSSGNQETQYF.